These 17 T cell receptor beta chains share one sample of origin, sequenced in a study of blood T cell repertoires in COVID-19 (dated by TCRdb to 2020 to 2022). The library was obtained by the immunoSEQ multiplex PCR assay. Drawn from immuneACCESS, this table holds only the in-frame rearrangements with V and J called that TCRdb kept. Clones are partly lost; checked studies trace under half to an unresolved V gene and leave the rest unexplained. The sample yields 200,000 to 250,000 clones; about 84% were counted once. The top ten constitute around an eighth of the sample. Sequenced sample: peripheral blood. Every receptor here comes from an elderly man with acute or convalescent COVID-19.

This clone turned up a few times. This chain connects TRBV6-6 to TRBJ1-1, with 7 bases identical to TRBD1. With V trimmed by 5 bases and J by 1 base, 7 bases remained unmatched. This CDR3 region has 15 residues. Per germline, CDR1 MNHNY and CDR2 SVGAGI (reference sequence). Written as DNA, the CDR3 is TGTGCCAGCAGTACCTCAGGGGGAGGGAACACTGAAGCTTTCTTT. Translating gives CASSTSGGGNTEAFF.

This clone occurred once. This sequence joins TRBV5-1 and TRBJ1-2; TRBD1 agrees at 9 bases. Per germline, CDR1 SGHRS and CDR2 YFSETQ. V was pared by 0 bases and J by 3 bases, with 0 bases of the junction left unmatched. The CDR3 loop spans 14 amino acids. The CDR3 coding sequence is TGCGCCAGCAGCTTGGGACAGGGGGACTATGGCTACACCTTC. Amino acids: CASSLGQGDYGYTF.

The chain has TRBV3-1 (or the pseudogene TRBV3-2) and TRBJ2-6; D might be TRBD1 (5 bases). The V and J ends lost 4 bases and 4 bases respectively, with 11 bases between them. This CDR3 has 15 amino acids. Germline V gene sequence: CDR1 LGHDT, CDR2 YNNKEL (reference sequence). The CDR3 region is CASSLQGGGANVLTF. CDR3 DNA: TGTGCCAGCAGCCTCCAGGGCGGAGGGGCCAACGTCCTGACTTTC.

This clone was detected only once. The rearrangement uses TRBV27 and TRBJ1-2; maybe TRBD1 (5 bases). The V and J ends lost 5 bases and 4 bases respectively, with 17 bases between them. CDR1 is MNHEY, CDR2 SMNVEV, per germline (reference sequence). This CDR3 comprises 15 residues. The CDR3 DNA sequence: TGTGCCAGCAGTCCCTTTGAGCCGGGGGGCTATGGCTACACCTTC. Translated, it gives CASSPFEPGGYGYTF.

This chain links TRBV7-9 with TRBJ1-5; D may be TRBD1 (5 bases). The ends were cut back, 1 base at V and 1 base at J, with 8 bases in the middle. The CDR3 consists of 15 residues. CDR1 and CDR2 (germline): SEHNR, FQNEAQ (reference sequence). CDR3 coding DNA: TGTGCCAGCAGCTTAGACGGGGGAAGCAATCAGCCCCAGCATTTT. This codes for CASSLDGGSNQPQHF.

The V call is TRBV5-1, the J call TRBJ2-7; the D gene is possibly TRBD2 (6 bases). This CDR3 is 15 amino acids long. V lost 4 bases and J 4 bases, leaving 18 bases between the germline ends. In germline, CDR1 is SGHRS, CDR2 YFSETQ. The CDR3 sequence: CASSPRVGRKYEQYF. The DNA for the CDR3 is TGCGCCAGCAGCCCTCGGGTCGGGAGAAAATACGAGCAGTACTTC. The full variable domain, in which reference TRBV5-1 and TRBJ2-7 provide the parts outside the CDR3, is KAGVTQTPRYLIKTRGQQVTLSCSPISGHRSVSWYQQTPGQGLQFLFEYFSETQRNKGNFPGRFSGRQFSNSRSEMNVSTLELGDSALYLCASSPRVGRKYEQYFGPGTRLTVT.

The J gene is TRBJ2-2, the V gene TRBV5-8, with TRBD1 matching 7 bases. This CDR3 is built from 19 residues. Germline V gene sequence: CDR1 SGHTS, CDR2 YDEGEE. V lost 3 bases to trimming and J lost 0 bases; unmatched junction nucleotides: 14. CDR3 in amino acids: CASSSWALSQGPNTGELFF. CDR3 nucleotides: TGTGCCAGCAGCTCTTGGGCCCTCTCACAGGGGCCGAACACCGGGGAGCTGTTTTTT.

The CDR3 spells CASSSWEGSTDTQYF. Here the CDR3 DNA reads TGCGCCAGCAGCTCTTGGGAGGGGAGCACAGATACGCAGTATTTT. The J gene is TRBJ2-3, the V gene TRBV5-1; TRBD2 matches at 7 bases. In germline, CDR1 is SGHRS, CDR2 YFSETQ. This CDR3 comprises 15 residues. V dropped 3 bases and J dropped 0; count of bases not matched to a gene: 4. The entire variable domain, with the rest obtained from reference TRBV5-1 and TRBJ2-3, is as follows: KAGVTQTPRYLIKTRGQQVTLSCSPISGHRSVSWYQQTPGQGLQFLFEYFSETQRNKGNFPGRFSGRQFSNSRSEMNVSTLELGDSALYLCASSSWEGSTDTQYFGPGTRLTVL.

CDR3 region: CASSEVRGGTGELFF. DNA of the CDR3: TGTGCCAGCAGTGAAGTACGAGGGGGCACCGGGGAGCTGTTTTTT. The gene calls are TRBV2 and TRBJ2-2; TRBD1 might be the D (6 bases). Trimming shortened V by 1 base and J by 4 bases, and 10 bases separated the two germline ends. The length of the CDR3 is 15 residues. The V gene's germline CDR1 is SNHLY and CDR2 FYNNEI.

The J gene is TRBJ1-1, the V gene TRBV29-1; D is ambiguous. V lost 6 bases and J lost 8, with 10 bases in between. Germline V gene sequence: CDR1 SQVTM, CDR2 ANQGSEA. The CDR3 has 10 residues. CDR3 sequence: CSVREFEAFF. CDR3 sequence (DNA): TGCAGCGTGAGGGAGTTCGAAGCTTTCTTT.

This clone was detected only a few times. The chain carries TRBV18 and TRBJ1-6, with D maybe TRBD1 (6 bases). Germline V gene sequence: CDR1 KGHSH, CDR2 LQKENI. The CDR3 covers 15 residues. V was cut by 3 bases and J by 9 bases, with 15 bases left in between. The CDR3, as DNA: TGTGCCAGCTCACCTCTCCGGGACAAATTTTCACCCCTCCACTTT. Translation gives CASSPLRDKFSPLHF. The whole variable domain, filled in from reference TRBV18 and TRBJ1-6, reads NAGVMQNPRHLVRRRGQEARLRCSPMKGHSHVYWYRQLPEEGLKFMVYLQKENIIDESGMPKERFSAEFPKEGPSILRIQQVVRGDSAAYFCASSPLRDKFSPLHFGNGTRLTVT.

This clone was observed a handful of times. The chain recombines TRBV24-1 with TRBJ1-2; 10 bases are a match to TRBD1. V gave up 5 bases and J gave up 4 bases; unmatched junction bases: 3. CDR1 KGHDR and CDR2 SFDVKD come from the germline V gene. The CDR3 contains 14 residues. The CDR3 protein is CATSGGTGAYGYTF. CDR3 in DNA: TGTGCCACCAGTGGTGGGACAGGGGCCTATGGCTACACCTTC.

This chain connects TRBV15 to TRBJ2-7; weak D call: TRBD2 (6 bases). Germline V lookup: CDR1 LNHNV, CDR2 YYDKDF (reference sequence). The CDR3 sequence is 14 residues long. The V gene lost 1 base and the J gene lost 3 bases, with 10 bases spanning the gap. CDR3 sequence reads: CATSRAGVYYEQYF. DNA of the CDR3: TGTGCCACCAGCAGAGCGGGGGTCTACTACGAGCAGTACTTC.

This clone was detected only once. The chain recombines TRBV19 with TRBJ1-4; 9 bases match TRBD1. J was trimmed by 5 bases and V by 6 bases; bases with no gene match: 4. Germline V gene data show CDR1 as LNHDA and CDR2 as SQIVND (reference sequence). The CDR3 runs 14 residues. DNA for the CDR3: TGTGCCAGTAGGTCGACAGGGGGGAATGAAAAACTGTTTTTT. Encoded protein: CASRSTGGNEKLFF. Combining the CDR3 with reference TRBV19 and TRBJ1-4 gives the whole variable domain DGGITQSPKYLFRKEGQNVTLSCEQNLNHDAMYWYRQDPGQGLRLIYYSQIVNDFQKGDIAEGYSVSREKKESFPLTVTSAQKNPTAFYLCASRSTGGNEKLFFGSGTQLSVL.

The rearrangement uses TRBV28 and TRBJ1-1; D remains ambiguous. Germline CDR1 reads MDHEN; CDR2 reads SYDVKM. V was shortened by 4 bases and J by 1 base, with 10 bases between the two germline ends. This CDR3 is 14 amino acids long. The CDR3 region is CASSSTDGNTEAFF. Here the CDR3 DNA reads TGTGCCAGCAGTTCCACAGACGGGAACACTGAAGCTTTCTTT.

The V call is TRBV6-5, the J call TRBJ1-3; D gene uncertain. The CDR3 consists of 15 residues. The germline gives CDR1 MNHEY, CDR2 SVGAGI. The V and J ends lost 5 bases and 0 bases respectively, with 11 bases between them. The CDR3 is CASSPTARSGNTIYF. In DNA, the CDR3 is TGTGCCAGCAGTCCGACTGCCCGCTCTGGAAACACCATATATTTT.

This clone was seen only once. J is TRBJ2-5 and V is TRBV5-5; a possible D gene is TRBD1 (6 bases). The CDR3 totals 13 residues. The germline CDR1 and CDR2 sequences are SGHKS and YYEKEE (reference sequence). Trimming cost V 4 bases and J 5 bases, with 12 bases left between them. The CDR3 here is CASSEQGPETQYF. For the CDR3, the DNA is TGTGCCAGCAGCGAACAGGGCCCGGAGACCCAGTACTTC.